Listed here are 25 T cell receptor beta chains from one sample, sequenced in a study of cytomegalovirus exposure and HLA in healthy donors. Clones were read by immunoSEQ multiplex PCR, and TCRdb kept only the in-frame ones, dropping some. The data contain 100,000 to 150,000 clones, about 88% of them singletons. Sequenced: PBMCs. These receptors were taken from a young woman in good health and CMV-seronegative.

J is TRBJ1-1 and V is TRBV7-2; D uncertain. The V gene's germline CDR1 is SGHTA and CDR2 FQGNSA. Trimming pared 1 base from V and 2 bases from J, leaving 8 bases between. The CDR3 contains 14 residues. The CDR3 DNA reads TGTGCCAGCAGCTTAGTGCCAGTCAACACTGAAGCTTTCTTT. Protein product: CASSLVPVNTEAFF.

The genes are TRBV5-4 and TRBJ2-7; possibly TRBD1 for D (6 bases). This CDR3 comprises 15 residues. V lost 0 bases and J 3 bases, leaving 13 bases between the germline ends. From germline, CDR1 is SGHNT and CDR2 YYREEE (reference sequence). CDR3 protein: CASSLERQDFYEQYF. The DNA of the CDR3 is TGTGCCAGCAGCTTGGAGCGACAGGACTTCTACGAGCAGTACTTC.

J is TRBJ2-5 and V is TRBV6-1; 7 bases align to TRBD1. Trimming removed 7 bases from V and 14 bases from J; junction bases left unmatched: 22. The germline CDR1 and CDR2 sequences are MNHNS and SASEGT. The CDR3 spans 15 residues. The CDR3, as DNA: TGTGCCAGCACCACCGCCGGGACAGACGTAGCTGAGATATACTTC. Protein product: CASTTAGTDVAEIYF.

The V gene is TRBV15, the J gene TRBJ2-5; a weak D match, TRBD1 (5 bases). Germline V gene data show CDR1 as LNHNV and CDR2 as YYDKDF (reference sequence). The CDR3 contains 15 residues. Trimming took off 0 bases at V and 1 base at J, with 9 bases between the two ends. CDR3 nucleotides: TGTGCCACCAGCAGAGATGGGGCATCCCAAGAGACCCAGTACTTC. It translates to CATSRDGASQETQYF.

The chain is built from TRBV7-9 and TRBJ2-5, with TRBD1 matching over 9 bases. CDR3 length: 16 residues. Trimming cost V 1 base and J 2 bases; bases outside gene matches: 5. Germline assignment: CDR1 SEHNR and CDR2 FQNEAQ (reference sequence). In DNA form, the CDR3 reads TGTGCCAGCAGCTTAGGACAGGGGGGGTGGCAAGAGACCCAGTACTTC. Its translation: CASSLGQGGWQETQYF.

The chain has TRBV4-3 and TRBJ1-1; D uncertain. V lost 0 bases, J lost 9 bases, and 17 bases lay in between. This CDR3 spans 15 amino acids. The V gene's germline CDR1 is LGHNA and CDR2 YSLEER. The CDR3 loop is CASSQDNQEGRKAFF. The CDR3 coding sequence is TGCGCCAGCAGCCAAGATAACCAGGAGGGAAGAAAAGCTTTCTTT.

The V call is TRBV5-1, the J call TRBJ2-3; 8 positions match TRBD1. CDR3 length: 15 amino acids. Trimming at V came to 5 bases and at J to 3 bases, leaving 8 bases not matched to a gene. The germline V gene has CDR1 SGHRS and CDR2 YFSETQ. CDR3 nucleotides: TGCGCCAGCAGTTTAGGGACAGGTACGACAGATACGCAGTATTTT. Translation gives CASSLGTGTTDTQYF.

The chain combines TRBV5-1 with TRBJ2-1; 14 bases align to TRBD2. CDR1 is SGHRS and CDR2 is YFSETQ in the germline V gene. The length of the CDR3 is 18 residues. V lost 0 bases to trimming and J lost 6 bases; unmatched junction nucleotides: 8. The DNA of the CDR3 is TGCGCCAGCAGCTTGGCACCCGGACTAGCGGGGGGAACCAATGAGCAGTTCTTC. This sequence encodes CASSLAPGLAGGTNEQFF.

For the CDR3, the DNA is TGTGCCAGCAGCCCCTACGCCTTAGCGGGGGGCTACAATGAGCAGTTCTTC. Translated, it gives CASSPYALAGGYNEQFF. V usage is TRBV11-2 and J usage is TRBJ2-1, with 10 positions matching TRBD2. The germline CDR1 and CDR2 sequences are SGHAT and FQNNGV. Trimming took 5 bases from V and 3 from J; bases not matched to a gene: 10. The CDR3 covers 17 residues.

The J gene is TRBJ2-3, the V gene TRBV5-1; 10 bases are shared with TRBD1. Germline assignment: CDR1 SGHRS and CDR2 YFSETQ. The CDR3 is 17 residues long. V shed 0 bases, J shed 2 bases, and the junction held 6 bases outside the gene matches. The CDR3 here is CASSLVRTGGPTDTQYF. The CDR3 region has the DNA TGCGCCAGCAGCTTGGTGCGGACAGGGGGACCCACAGATACGCAGTATTTT.

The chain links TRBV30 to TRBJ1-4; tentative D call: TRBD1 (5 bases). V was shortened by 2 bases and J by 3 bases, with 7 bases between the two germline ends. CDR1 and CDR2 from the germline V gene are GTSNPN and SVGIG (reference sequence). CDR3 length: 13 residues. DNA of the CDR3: TGTGCCTGGAGTCGGGGGTCTAATGAAAAACTGTTTTTT. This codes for CAWSRGSNEKLFF. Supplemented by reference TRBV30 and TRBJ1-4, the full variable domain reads SQTIHQWPATLVQPVGSPLSLECTVEGTSNPNLYWYRQAAGRGLQLLFYSVGIGQISSEVPQNLSASRPQDRQFILSSKKLLLSDSGFYLCAWSRGSNEKLFFGSGTQLSVL.

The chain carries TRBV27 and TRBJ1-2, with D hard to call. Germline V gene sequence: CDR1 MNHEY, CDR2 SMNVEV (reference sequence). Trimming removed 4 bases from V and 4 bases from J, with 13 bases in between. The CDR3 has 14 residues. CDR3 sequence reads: CASSSGMSIYGYTF. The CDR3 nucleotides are TGTGCCAGCAGTTCGGGGATGTCGATCTATGGCTACACCTTC.

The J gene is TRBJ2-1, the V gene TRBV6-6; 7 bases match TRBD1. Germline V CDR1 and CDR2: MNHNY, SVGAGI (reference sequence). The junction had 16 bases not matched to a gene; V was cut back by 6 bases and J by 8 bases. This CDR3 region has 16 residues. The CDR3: CASSPASGKGGDEQFF. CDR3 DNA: TGTGCCAGCAGCCCCGCATCCGGGAAAGGGGGCGATGAGCAGTTCTTC.

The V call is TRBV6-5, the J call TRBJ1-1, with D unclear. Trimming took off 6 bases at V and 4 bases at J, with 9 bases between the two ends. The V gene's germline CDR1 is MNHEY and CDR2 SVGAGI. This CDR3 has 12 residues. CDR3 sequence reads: CASSNRGTEAFF. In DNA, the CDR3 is TGTGCCAGCAGCAACCGGGGCACTGAAGCTTTCTTT.

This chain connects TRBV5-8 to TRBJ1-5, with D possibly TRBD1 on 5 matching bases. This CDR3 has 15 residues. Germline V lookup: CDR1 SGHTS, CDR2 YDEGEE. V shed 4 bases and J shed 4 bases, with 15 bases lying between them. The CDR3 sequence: CASSTRADSNQPQHF. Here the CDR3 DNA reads TGTGCCAGCAGCACACGGGCCGACAGTAATCAGCCCCAGCATTTT.

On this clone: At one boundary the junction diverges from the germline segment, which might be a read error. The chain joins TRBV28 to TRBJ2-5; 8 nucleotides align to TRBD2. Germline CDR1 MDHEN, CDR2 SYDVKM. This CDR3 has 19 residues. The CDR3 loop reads CASRVLGYSGVGLGETQYF. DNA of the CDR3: TGTGCAAGCAGGGTCCTAGGATATAGCGGGGTTGGTCTGGGAGAGACCCAGTACTTC.

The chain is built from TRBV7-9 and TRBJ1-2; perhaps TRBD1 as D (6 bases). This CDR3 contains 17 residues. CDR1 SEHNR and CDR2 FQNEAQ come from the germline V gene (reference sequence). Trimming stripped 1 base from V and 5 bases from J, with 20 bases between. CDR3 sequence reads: CASSLGAPRQGKYGYTF. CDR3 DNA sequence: TGTGCCAGCAGCTTAGGTGCTCCTAGGCAGGGGAAGTATGGCTACACCTTC.

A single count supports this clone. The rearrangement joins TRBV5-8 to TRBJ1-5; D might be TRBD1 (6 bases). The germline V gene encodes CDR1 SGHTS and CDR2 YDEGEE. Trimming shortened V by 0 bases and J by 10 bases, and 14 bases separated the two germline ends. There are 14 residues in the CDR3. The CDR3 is CASSLEGHPTPQHF. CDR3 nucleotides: TGTGCCAGCAGCTTGGAGGGACATCCAACTCCCCAGCATTTT. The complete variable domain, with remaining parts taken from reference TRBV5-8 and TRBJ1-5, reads EAGVTQSPTHLIKTRGQQATLRCSPISGHTSVYWYQQALGLGLQFLLWYDEGEERNRGNFPPRFSGRQFPNYSSELNVNALELEDSALYLCASSLEGHPTPQHFGDGTRLSIL.

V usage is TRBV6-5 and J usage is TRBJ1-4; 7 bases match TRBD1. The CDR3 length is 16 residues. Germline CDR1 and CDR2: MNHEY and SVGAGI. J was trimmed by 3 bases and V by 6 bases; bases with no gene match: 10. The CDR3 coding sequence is TGTGCCAGCAGATACACTCGGACAGGATCTAATGAAAAACTGTTTTTT. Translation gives CASRYTRTGSNEKLFF.

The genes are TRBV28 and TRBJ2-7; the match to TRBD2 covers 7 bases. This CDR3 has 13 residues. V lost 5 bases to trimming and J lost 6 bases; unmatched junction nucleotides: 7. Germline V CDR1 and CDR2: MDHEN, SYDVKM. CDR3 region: CASSPNLAAEQYF. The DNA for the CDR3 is TGTGCCAGCAGTCCCAACCTAGCGGCCGAGCAGTACTTC.

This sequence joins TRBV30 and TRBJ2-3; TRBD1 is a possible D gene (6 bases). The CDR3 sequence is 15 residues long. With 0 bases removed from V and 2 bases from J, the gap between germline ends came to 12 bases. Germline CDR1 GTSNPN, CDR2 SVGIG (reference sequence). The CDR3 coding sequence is TGTGCCTGGAGTGTACGACACAGGGACACAGATACGCAGTATTTT. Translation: CAWSVRHRDTDTQYF.

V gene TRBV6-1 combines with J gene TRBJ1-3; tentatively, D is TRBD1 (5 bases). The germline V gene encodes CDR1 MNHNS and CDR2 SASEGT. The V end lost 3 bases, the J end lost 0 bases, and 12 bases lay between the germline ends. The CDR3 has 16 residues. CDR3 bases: TGTGCCAGCAGTGAGACAGCCGGAGACTCTGGAAACACCATATATTTT. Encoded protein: CASSETAGDSGNTIYF.

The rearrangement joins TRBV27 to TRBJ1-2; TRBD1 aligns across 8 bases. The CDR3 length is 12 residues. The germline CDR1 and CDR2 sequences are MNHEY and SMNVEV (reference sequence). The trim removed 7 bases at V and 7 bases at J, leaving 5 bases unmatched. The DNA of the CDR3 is TGTGCCAGCAAGGACAGGGCAGGTGGCTACACCTTC. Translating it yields CASKDRAGGYTF.

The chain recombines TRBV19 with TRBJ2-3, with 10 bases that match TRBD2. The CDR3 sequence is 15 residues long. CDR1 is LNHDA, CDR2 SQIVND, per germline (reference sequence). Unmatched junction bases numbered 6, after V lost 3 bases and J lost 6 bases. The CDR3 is CASSILAGVMDTQYF. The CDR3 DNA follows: TGTGCCAGTAGTATTCTAGCGGGGGTGATGGATACGCAGTATTTT.

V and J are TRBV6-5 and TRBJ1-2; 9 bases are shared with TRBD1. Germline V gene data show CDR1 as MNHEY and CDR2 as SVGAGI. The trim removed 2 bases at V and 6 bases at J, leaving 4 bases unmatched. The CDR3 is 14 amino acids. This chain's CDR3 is CASSYLGTGHGYTF. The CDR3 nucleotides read TGTGCCAGCAGTTACCTCGGGACAGGGCATGGCTACACCTTC.